This T cell receptor beta chain was recorded in a study of shared clonotypes between healthy human individuals. V lost 5 bases and J lost 8, with 22 bases in between. The CDR3 covers 16 residues. Germline V gene lookup returns CDR1 SGHTA and CDR2 FQGNSA. Sequencing was performed on unsorted PBMC DNA using ten immunoSEQ deep assay plates. Original methodology: Junction-only sequences produced by ImmunoSEQ had no quality scores, so filtering differed. Here immunoSEQ multiplex PCR was the method, and the copy in TCRdb shows in-frame clones only, minus some. The DNA gave D and trimming, while V, J and clone size come from that table. This table holds about 490,000 clones, approximately 79% found once. Researchers drew on about 94 million PBMCs for genomic DNA from unsorted samples.

Material: PBMCs. The TCR comes from a woman in her thirties or forties in good health. Some clones in this sample may be carry-over from other donors' samples. The chain uses TRBV7-2 and TRBJ2-1, with D perhaps assigned TRBD1 or TRBD2 (6 bases each). The chain's CDR3 is CASSRLGGGRSDEQFF. The CDR3 DNA reads TGTGCCAGCAGCCGGTTGGGGGGCGGACGCAGCGATGAGCAGTTCTTC.